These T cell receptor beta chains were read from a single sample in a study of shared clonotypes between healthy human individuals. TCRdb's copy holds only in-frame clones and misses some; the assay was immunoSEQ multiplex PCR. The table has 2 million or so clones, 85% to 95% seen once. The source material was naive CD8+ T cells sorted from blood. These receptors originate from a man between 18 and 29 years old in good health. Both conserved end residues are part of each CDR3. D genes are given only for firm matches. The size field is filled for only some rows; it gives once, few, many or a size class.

CDR3: CASSVGPFMDSSYEQYF
DNA: TGTGCCAGCAGCGTAGGGCCGTTTATGGATAGCTCCTACGAGCAGTACTTC
V: TRBV9
size: .
D: .
length: 17
J: TRBJ2-7

CDR3: CASSPAGTGGLSTGELFF
DNA: TGTGCCAGCAGCCCCGCTGGGACAGGGGGCTTGAGCACCGGGGAGCTGTTTTTT
V: TRBV13
size: .
D: TRBD1
length: 18
J: TRBJ2-2

CDR3: CAWSDPVNSNQPQHF
DNA: TGTGCCTGGAGTGATCCGGTGAATAGCAATCAGCCCCAGCATTTT
V: TRBV30
size: .
D: .
length: 15
J: TRBJ1-5

CDR3: CASTEQGEGSYEQYF
DNA: TGTGCCAGCACGGAACAGGGTGAGGGCTCCTACGAGCAGTACTTC
V: TRBV28
size: .
D: .
length: 15
J: TRBJ2-7

CDR3: CASTVDRGGTGELFF
DNA: TGTGCCAGCACTGTAGACAGGGGTGGCACCGGGGAGCTGTTTTTT
V: TRBV27
size: .
D: TRBD1
length: 15
J: TRBJ2-2

CDR3: CASSLGQGPFWEQYF
DNA: TGTGCCAGCAGCTTAGGACAGGGGCCTTTCTGGGAGCAGTACTTC
V: TRBV7-9
size: .
D: TRBD1
length: 15
J: TRBJ2-7

CDR3: CASETGFYQPQHF
DNA: TGTGCCAGCGAGACGGGATTTTATCAGCCCCAGCATTTT
V: TRBV19
size: .
D: .
length: 13
J: TRBJ1-5

CDR3: CASSNGLAGEAGVSNEQFF
DNA: TGTGCCAGCAGCAACGGACTAGCGGGAGAAGCTGGTGTGAGTAATGAGCAGTTCTTC
V: TRBV7-2
size: .
D: TRBD2
length: 19
J: TRBJ2-1

CDR3: CASSQVRWNTEAFF
DNA: TGCGCCAGCAGCCAAGTACGCTGGAACACTGAAGCTTTCTTT
V: TRBV4-3
size: .
D: .
length: 14
J: TRBJ1-1

CDR3: CASSLGISDRAQWNTEAFF
DNA: TGTGCCAGCTCACTCGGCATCTCGGACAGGGCTCAGTGGAACACTGAAGCTTTCTTT
V: TRBV18
size: .
D: TRBD1
length: 19
J: TRBJ1-1

CDR3: CAWSFASSSYNSPLHF
DNA: TGTGCCTGGAGCTTCGCCTCGAGCTCCTATAATTCACCCCTCCACTTT
V: TRBV30
size: .
D: .
length: 16
J: TRBJ1-6

CDR3: CASSLSGGNTGELFF
DNA: TGTGCCAGCAGTCTGAGCGGGGGAAACACCGGGGAGCTGTTTTTT
V: TRBV4-2
size: .
D: TRBD2
length: 15
J: TRBJ2-2

CDR3: CSVEDHRALGGYTF
DNA: TGCAGCGTTGAAGACCACCGGGCCTTGGGTGGCTACACCTTC
V: TRBV29-1
size: .
D: .
length: 14
J: TRBJ1-2

CDR3: CASSYEGGSGYTF
DNA: TGTGCCAGCAGTTACGAGGGCGGGAGTGGCTACACCTTC
V: TRBV6-5
size: .
D: .
length: 13
J: TRBJ1-2

CDR3: CASSPGGLSYEQYF
DNA: TGTGCCAGCAGCCCGGGCGGCCTCTCCTACGAGCAGTACTTC
V: TRBV5-4
size: .
D: .
length: 14
J: TRBJ2-7

CDR3: CASSVRTSGGPNTGELFF
DNA: TGTGCCAGCAGCGTTAGGACTAGCGGGGGACCTAACACCGGGGAGCTGTTTTTT
V: TRBV9
size: once
D: TRBD2
length: 18
J: TRBJ2-2

CDR3: CASSDGYEQYF
DNA: TGCGCCAGCAGCGATGGCTACGAGCAGTACTTC
V: TRBV10-1
size: few
D: .
length: 11
J: TRBJ2-7

CDR3: CATNPGQGTYNEQFF
DNA: TGTGCCACCAACCCGGGACAGGGAACCTACAATGAGCAGTTCTTC
V: TRBV15
size: .
D: TRBD1
length: 15
J: TRBJ2-1

CDR3: CASSPQHTGGDYNEQFF
DNA: TGCGCCAGCAGCCCCCAACACACAGGGGGCGACTACAATGAGCAGTTCTTC
V: TRBV5-1
size: .
D: TRBD1
length: 17
J: TRBJ2-1

CDR3: CASSIDLETGLYEQYF
DNA: TGTGCCAGTAGTATAGATCTAGAGACAGGGCTGTACGAGCAGTACTTC
V: TRBV19
size: .
D: TRBD1
length: 16
J: TRBJ2-7

CDR3: CASSFTREEGEKLFF
DNA: TGTGCCAGCAGCTTTACTCGGGAGGAGGGAGAAAAACTGTTTTTT
V: TRBV7-9
size: .
D: .
length: 15
J: TRBJ1-4

CDR3: CASGTDTQYF
DNA: TGTGCCAGCGGGACAGATACGCAGTATTTT
V: TRBV9
size: .
D: .
length: 10
J: TRBJ2-3

CDR3: CASSSISSGELFF
DNA: TGTGCCAGCAGCTCGATCTCCTCCGGGGAGCTGTTTTTT
V: TRBV7-8
size: .
D: .
length: 13
J: TRBJ2-2

CDR3: CASSLTGGEYGYTF
DNA: TGTGCCAGCAGTTTAACAGGGGGAGAGTATGGCTACACCTTC
V: TRBV27
size: .
D: TRBD1
length: 14
J: TRBJ1-2

CDR3: CASWGTGELFF
DNA: TGCGCCAGCTGGGGAACGGGGGAGCTGTTTTTT
V: TRBV10-2
size: .
D: .
length: 11
J: TRBJ2-2

CDR3: CATQGNYGYTF
DNA: TGTGCCACACAGGGAAACTATGGCTACACCTTC
V: TRBV21-1
size: .
D: .
length: 11
J: TRBJ1-2

CDR3: CASSSSSSYEQYF
DNA: TGTGCCAGCAGTTCTAGCTCCTCCTACGAGCAGTACTTC
V: TRBV27
size: .
D: .
length: 13
J: TRBJ2-7